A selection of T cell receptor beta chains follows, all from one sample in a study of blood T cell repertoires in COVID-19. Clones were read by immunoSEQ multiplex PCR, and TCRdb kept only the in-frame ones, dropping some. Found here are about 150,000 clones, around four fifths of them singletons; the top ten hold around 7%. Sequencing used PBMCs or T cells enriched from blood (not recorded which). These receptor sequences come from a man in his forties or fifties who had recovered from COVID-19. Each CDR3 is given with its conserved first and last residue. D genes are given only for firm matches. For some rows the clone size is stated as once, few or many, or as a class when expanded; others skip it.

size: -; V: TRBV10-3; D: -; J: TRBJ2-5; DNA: TGTGCCATCAGTGGGGCAGGGCTGGGGGAGACCCAGTACTTC; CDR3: CAISGAGLGETQYF
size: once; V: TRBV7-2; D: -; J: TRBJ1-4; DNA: TGTGCCAGCAGCTTAGCGACAGCGTTAAATGAAAAACTGTTTTTT; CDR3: CASSLATALNEKLFF
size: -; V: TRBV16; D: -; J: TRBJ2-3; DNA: TGTGCCAGCAGCCAATCGTGGTTTAACAGGGCCAGCACAGATACGCAGTATTTT; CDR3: CASSQSWFNRASTDTQYF
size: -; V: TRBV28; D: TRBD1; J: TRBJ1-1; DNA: TGTGCCAGCACCAACCGAGACAGGGGTACAGCTTTCTTT; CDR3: CASTNRDRGTAFF
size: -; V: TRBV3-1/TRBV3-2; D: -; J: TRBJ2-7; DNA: TGTGCCAGCAGCCACAGGGGCGACGGCGAGCAGTACTTC; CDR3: CASSHRGDGEQYF
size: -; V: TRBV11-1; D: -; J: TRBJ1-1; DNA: TGTGCCAGCAGTCGCTTGGGGGGGAGTGAAGCTTTCTTT; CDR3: CASSRLGGSEAFF
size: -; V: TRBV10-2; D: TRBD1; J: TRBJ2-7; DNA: TGCGCCAGCAGTGACGGACAGGGGGCTCCCTACGAGCAGTACTTC; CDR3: CASSDGQGAPYEQYF
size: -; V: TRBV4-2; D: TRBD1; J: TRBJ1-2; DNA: TGTGCCAGCAGCCGAGAGGAGGGACAGGGATCAGCTAACTATGGCTACACCTTC; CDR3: CASSREEGQGSANYGYTF
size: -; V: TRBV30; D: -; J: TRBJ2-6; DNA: TGTGCCTGGACCCCCTGGGCCTCTGGGGCCAACGTCCTGACTTTC; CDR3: CAWTPWASGANVLTF
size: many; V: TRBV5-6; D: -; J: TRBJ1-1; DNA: TGTGCCAGCAGCTTCAGTGAGGCCAAGCGGGCTTTCTTT; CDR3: CASSFSEAKRAFF
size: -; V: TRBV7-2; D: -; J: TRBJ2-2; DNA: TGTGCCAGCAGCTTACTCAGGGCGTCGAACACCGGGGAGCTGTTTTTT; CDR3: CASSLLRASNTGELFF
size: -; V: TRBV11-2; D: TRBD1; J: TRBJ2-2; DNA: TGTGCCAGCAGCTCCCGACAGGGCTACACCGGGGAGCTGTTTTTT; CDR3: CASSSRQGYTGELFF
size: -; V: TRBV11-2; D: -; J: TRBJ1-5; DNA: TGTGCCAGCAGCTTAGGGGCAGGAGGTAGCAATCAGCCCCAGCATTTT; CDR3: CASSLGAGGSNQPQHF
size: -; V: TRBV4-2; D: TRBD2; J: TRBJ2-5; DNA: TGTGCCAGCAGCCCCCAGGGGCGGGGGGTCGGAGAGACCCAGTACTTC; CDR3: CASSPQGRGVGETQYF
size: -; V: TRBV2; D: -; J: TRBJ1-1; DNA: TGTGCCAGCAGCTATGGACTCGCTGAAGCTTTCTTT; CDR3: CASSYGLAEAFF
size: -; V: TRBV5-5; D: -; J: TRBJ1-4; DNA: TGTGCCAGCAGCTACCGACAAGGGAGTCTGGCAACTAATGAAAAACTGTTTTTT; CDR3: CASSYRQGSLATNEKLFF
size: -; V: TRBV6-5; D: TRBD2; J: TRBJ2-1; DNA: TGTGCCAGCACCCGAAACCGACTAGCGGGGGAACAGTTCTTC; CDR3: CASTRNRLAGEQFF
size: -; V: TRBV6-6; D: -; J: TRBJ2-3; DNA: TGTGCCAGCAGTCAACAGGCCCTTAGCACAGATACGCAGTATTTT; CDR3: CASSQQALSTDTQYF
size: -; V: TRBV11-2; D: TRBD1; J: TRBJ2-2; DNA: TGTGCCAGCAGCTCTCGGGACAGGATGAACACCGGGGAGCTGTTTTTT; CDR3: CASSSRDRMNTGELFF
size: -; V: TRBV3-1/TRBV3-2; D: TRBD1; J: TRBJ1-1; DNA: TGTGCCAGCAGCCACGGGACAGAGAACACTGAAGCTTTCTTT; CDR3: CASSHGTENTEAFF
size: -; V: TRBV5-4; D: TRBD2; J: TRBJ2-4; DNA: TGTGCCAGCAGCCTCAGACTAGCGGGGGACCAAAACATTCAGTACTTC; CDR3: CASSLRLAGDQNIQYF
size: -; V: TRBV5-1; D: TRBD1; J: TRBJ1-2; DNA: TGCGCCAGCAGCGCCGGACAGGGGGCCTATGGCTACACCTTC; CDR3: CASSAGQGAYGYTF
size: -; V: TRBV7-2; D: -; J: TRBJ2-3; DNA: TGTGCCAGCAGCTTAGTACTAACGGGGAATCCCACAGATACGCAGTATTTT; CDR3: CASSLVLTGNPTDTQYF
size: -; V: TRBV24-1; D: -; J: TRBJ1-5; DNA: TGTGCCACCAGCCTCGCCTGGGGGGGAGGCAATCAGCCCCAGCATTTT; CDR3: CATSLAWGGGNQPQHF
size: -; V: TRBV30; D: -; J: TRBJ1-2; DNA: TGTGCCTGGACTAGGGACATCGGGCGTGGTGGCTACACCTTC; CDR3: CAWTRDIGRGGYTF
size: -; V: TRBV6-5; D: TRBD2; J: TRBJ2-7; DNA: TGTGCCAGTTGGGGCAGCGGGGTATCCTACGAGCAGTACTTC; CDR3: CASWGSGVSYEQYF
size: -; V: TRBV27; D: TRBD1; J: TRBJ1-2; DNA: TGTGCCAGCAGCAAACAGGGGGCTAACTATGGCTACACCTTC; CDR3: CASSKQGANYGYTF
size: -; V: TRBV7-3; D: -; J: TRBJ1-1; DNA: TGTGCCAGCAGTCGGGATTCCACCGCTGAAGCTTTCTTT; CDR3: CASSRDSTAEAFF
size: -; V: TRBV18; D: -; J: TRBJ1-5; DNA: TGTGCCAGCTCACCACAGGGGGGCAATCAGCCCCAGCATTTT; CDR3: CASSPQGGNQPQHF
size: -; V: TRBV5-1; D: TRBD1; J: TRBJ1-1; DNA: TGCGCCAGTTGGACAGGGCCGGGGATTAACACTGAAGCTTTCTTT; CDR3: CASWTGPGINTEAFF
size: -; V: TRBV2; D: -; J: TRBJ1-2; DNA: TGTGCCAGCAGTCGCGACAGGAACTATGGCTACACCTTC; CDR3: CASSRDRNYGYTF
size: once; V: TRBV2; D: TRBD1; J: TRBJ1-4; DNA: TGTGCCAGCAGTGAAATGTGGACAGGTGAAAAACTGTTTTTT; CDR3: CASSEMWTGEKLFF